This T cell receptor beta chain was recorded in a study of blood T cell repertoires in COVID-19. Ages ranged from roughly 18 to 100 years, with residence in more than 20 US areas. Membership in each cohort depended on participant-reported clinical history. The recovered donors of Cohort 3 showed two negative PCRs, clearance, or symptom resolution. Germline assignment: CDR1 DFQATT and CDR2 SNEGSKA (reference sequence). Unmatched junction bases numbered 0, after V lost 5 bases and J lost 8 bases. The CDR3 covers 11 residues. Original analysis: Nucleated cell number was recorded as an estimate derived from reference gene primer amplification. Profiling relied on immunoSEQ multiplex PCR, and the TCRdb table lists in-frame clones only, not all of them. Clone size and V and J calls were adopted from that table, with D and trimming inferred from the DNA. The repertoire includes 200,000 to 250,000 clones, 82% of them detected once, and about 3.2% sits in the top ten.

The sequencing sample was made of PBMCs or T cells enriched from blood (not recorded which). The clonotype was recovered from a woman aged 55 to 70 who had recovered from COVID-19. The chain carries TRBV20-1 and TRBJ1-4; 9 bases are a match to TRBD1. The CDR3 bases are TGCAGTGCTGGGACAGGGGAAAAACTGTTTTTT. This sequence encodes CSAGTGEKLFF.